This TCR beta chain appears in the sequencing data of a study of control samples from healthy donors and cancer patients. Profiling relied on immunoSEQ multiplex PCR, and the TCRdb table lists in-frame clones only, not all of them. The data hold roughly 160,000 clones, with around 94% observed a single time. V lost 7 bases and J 6 bases, leaving 12 bases between the germline ends. This CDR3 comprises 13 residues. Source material: PBMCs. The rearrangement joins TRBV12-3 or TRBV12-4 to TRBJ2-2; D remains ambiguous. The TCR sequence derives from a man aged 55-75 years with colorectal cancer. CDR3 loop: CASMFFGSGELFF. CDR3 in DNA: TGTGCCAGCATGTTCTTCGGGTCCGGGGAGCTGTTTTTT.